This T cell receptor (beta chain) stems from a study of blood T cell repertoires in COVID-19. Study at large: COVID-19 samples, acute and convalescent, were from the United States, Italy and Spain. PBMCs, B-cell-depleted T cells, or T cells provided the cDNA or gDNA that made up the material.

The CDR3 is 17 residues long. Germline CDR1 and CDR2: SGHNT and YYREEE (reference sequence). J was trimmed by 7 bases and V by 4 bases; bases with no gene match: 17. In the original analysis: Amplification with reference gene primers provided the estimates of nucleated cell counts. Repertoires were generated with immunoSEQ multiplex PCR, while TCRdb's copy carries only in-frame clones and drops some. V and J calls and clone size are given by that table; D and trimming were obtained from the DNA. This table has roughly 180,000 clones, about four fifths appearing once. The TCR originated in a man aged 35-49 years who had recovered from COVID-19. V usage is TRBV5-4 and J usage is TRBJ2-7; TRBD2 matches 10 bases. The specimen sequenced was peripheral blood. CDR3 sequence (DNA): TGTGCCAGCAGCACGCCCCCTCGAGCGGGGGGGCAGGGAGAGCAGTACTTC. It is translated as CASSTPPRAGGQGEQYF.